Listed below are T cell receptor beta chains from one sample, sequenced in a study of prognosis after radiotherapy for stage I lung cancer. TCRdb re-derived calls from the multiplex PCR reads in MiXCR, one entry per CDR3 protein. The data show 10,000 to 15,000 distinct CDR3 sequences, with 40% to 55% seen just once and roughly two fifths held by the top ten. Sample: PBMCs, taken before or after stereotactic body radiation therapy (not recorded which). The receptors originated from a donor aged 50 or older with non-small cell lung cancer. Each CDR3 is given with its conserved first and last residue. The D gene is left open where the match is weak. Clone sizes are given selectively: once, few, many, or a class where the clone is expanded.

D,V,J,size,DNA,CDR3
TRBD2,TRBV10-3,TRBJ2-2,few,TGTGCCATCAGCTCTTCCCTGGGGGGGACCGGGGAGCTGTTTTTT,CAISSSLGGTGELFF
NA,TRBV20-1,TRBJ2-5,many,TGCAGTGCTAGAAAGGGAGAGACCCAGTACTTC,CSARKGETQYF
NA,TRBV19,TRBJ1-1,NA,TGTGCCAGTAGTATATCACCTCGGGGTCTCACTGAAGCTTTCTTT,CASSISPRGLTEAFF
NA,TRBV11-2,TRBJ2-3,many,TGTGCCAGCAGCTTAGGCAGGGCCACTAGCACAGATACGCAGTATTTT,CASSLGRATSTDTQYF
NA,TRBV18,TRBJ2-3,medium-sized,TGTGCCAGCTCACCAACCGTCGCAGATACGCAGTATTTT,CASSPTVADTQYF
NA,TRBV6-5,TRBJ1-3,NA,TGTGCCAGCAGTTACTCGAAGGGGATCGGCAGAAACACCATATATTTT,CASSYSKGIGRNTIYF
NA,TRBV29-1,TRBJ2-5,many,TGCAGCGTCGACGGCCCCGTTGGGTCCCAGTACTTC,CSVDGPVGSQYF
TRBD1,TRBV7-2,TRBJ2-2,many,TGTGCCAGCAGCCCTTGGACAGGGGCCACCGGGGAGCTGTTTTTT,CASSPWTGATGELFF
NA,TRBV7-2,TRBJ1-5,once,TGTGCCAGCAGCGCCTTCGATAGCAATCAGCCCCAGCATTTT,CASSAFDSNQPQHF
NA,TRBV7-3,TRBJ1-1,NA,TGTGCCAGCAGCTTAGATTACAGCGAAGCTTTCTTT,CASSLDYSEAFF
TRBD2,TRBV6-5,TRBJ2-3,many,TGTGCCAGCAGTTACGCTAGCGGGAGTTCAGATACGCAGTATTTT,CASSYASGSSDTQYF
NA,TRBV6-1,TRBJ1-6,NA,TGTGCCAGCATTCCTATGGAGGGACCCCTCCACTTT,CASIPMEGPLHF
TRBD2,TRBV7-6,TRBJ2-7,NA,TGTGCCAGCAGCCGACTAGCGGGGGGGTCCTACGAGCAGTACTTC,CASSRLAGGSYEQYF
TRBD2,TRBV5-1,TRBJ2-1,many,TGCGCCAGCAGCTCGGACACTAGCGGGGGGGTTGAGCAGTTCTTC,CASSSDTSGGVEQFF
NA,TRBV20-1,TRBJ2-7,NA,TGCAGTGCCTTGAGATACGAGCAGTACTTC,CSALRYEQYF